Listed here are 29 T cell receptor beta chains from one sample, sequenced in a study of shared clonotypes between healthy human individuals. Produced via immunoSEQ multiplex PCR; TCRdb's table is partial and in-frame only. The repertoire holds around 650,000 clones, about 95% seen once, with less than 0.13% in the top ten. Cells designated naive CD8 were CD45RO-negative and were positively selected for CCR7, with terminally differentiated effector memory CD45RA+ cells excluded. The sequenced sample was naive CD8+ T cells sorted from blood. All receptors derive from a woman in her twenties or thirties in good health.

J is TRBJ2-1 and V is TRBV6-9; 7 positions agree with TRBD2. J gave up 7 bases and V 4 bases, and 13 bases lay outside the gene matches. This CDR3 region has 16 residues. Germline loops: CDR1 MNHGY, CDR2 SVAAGI. CDR3 in DNA: TGTGCCAGCAGTTGGAGGGGAGGGGCGGTGAAAAATGAGCAGTTCTTC. Its protein product is CASSWRGGAVKNEQFF.

This clone was recorded only once. This sequence joins TRBV27 and TRBJ2-1; D is perhaps TRBD2 (5 bases). The CDR3 is made up of 16 amino acids. V lost 6 bases and J lost 0, with 15 bases in between. From germline, CDR1 is MNHEY and CDR2 SMNVEV (reference sequence). The CDR3 is CASSENVASSYNEQFF. The CDR3 DNA follows: TGTGCCAGCAGCGAAAACGTAGCGAGCTCCTACAATGAGCAGTTCTTC.

This clone was counted once. The rearrangement joins TRBV7-8 to TRBJ2-3; 12 positions agree with TRBD2. The germline V gene encodes CDR1 SGHVS and CDR2 FQNEAQ. The ends lost 5 bases at V and 2 bases at J; junction bases unmatched: 5. The CDR3 extends over 16 amino acids. This chain's CDR3 is CASSVGTSGPTDTQYF. CDR3 nucleotide sequence: TGTGCCAGCAGCGTAGGGACTAGCGGGCCCACAGATACGCAGTATTTT.

V is TRBV7-9 and J is TRBJ2-2; TRBD2 might be the D (5 bases). Trimming left V 5 bases short and J 0 bases short, with 13 bases between. Germline assignment: CDR1 SEHNR and CDR2 FQNEAQ (reference sequence). The CDR3 spans 16 residues. The CDR3 DNA follows: TGTGCCAGCAGCCCCCTCCCACTAGCGAACACCGGGGAGCTGTTTTTT. It translates to CASSPLPLANTGELFF.

The chain uses TRBV27 and TRBJ2-1; D gene uncertain. The CDR3 contains 16 residues. Germline CDR1 MNHEY, CDR2 SMNVEV (reference sequence). V was pared by 2 bases and J by 0 bases, with 11 bases between. The CDR3 DNA is TGTGCCAGCAGTTTAATCCCGCCGAGCTCCTACAATGAGCAGTTCTTC. Protein product: CASSLIPPSSYNEQFF.

This chain connects TRBV5-1 to TRBJ2-1, with 11 bases identical to TRBD2. Germline loops: CDR1 SGHRS, CDR2 YFSETQ. Trimming took 2 bases from V and 3 from J; bases not matched to a gene: 4. This CDR3 has 16 amino acids. The CDR3 region has the DNA TGCGCCAGCAGCTTTCCACTAGCGGGGGTCTACAATGAGCAGTTCTTC. Protein product: CASSFPLAGVYNEQFF. Using reference TRBV5-1 and TRBJ2-1 for the parts outside the CDR3, the full variable domain is KAGVTQTPRYLIKTRGQQVTLSCSPISGHRSVSWYQQTPGQGLQFLFEYFSETQRNKGNFPGRFSGRQFSNSRSEMNVSTLELGDSALYLCASSFPLAGVYNEQFFGPGTRLTVL.

The chain is built from TRBV4-1 and TRBJ2-7, with D tentatively TRBD1 or TRBD2 (6 bases each). The CDR3 extends over 17 amino acids. The germline gives CDR1 MGHRA, CDR2 YSYEKL. The V end was cut by 2 bases, the J end by 0 bases, with 17 bases between. This chain's CDR3 is CASSQRLGGTASYEQYF. In DNA, the CDR3 is TGCGCCAGCAGCCAACGATTAGGGGGGACGGCCTCCTACGAGCAGTACTTC.

The CDR3 coding sequence is TGTGCCAGCAGCTTGGAAGTCCAAGAGACCCAGTACTTC. Its protein product is CASSLEVQETQYF. The chain carries TRBV5-6 and TRBJ2-5, with unresolved D. This CDR3 comprises 13 residues. Trimming took 0 bases from V and 1 from J, leaving 4 bases between them. CDR1 and CDR2 from the germline V gene are SGHDT and YYEEEE.

This chain links TRBV6-5 with TRBJ1-1; D ambiguous. The germline CDR1 and CDR2 sequences are MNHEY and SVGAGI. V dropped 0 bases and J dropped 3 bases, with 5 bases sitting between them. The CDR3 totals 13 residues. CDR3 bases: TGTGCCAGCAGTTACTCCTCTTACACTGAAGCTTTCTTT. The encoded protein is CASSYSSYTEAFF.

The J gene is TRBJ1-2, the V gene TRBV15, with D hard to call. V was shortened by 0 bases and J by 4 bases, with 6 bases between the two germline ends. The CDR3 is 13 amino acids. CDR1 and CDR2 (germline): LNHNV, YYDKDF (reference sequence). CDR3 region: CATSRDRGYGYTF. The CDR3 nucleotides read TGTGCCACCAGCAGAGATCGGGGCTATGGCTACACCTTC.

V gene TRBV29-1 combines with J gene TRBJ2-7, with TRBD1 matching 7 bases. The J segment lost 3 bases and the V segment lost 3 bases, leaving 8 bases of the junction unmatched. The length of the CDR3 is 14 residues. Germline loops: CDR1 SQVTM, CDR2 ANQGSEA. The CDR3 DNA reads TGCAGCGTTGACTCAGGCAGGGGGAACTACGAGCAGTACTTC. Translated, it gives CSVDSGRGNYEQYF.

In regard to this clone: The same CDR3 arises from other DNA sequences in this sample as well. This chain links TRBV6-5 with TRBJ2-2, with D tentatively TRBD2 (6 bases). This CDR3 contains 14 residues. V was trimmed by 0 bases and J by 4 bases, leaving 6 bases between them. CDR1 and CDR2 (germline): MNHEY, SVGAGI. The CDR3 bases are TGTGCCAGCAGTTACTCCGGGAGCACCGGGGAGCTGTTTTTT. Translating gives CASSYSGSTGELFF.

This rearrangement joins TRBV10-2 to TRBJ2-7, with TRBD1 matching 7 bases. Unmatched junction bases numbered 9, after V lost 6 bases and J lost 7 bases. The length of the CDR3 is 13 residues. CDR1 WSHSY and CDR2 SAAADI come from the germline V gene. The CDR3 nucleotides are TGCGCCAGCAGAGAAACAGGGGAGAGGGAGCAGTACTTC. Translated: CASRETGEREQYF.

The chain links TRBV2 to TRBJ2-2; D not resolved. This CDR3 is built from 13 residues. Trimming left V 6 bases short and J 3 bases short, with 8 bases between. Germline V gene data show CDR1 as SNHLY and CDR2 as FYNNEI. The CDR3 here is CASRRKHTGELFF. The CDR3 nucleotides read TGTGCCAGCAGAAGAAAACACACCGGGGAGCTGTTTTTT.

The V call is TRBV30, the J call TRBJ1-4, with TRBD1 matching 12 bases. J was trimmed by 7 bases and V by 1 base; bases with no gene match: 16. Germline V gives CDR1 GTSNPN, CDR2 SVGIG (reference sequence). The CDR3 has 19 amino acids. The CDR3 reads CAWSALHPGQGAPGEKLFF. The CDR3 DNA is TGTGCCTGGAGTGCCCTGCACCCGGGACAGGGGGCTCCCGGTGAAAAACTGTTTTTT. Full variable domain (outside the CDR3, taken from reference TRBV30 and TRBJ1-4): SQTIHQWPATLVQPVGSPLSLECTVEGTSNPNLYWYRQAAGRGLQLLFYSVGIGQISSEVPQNLSASRPQDRQFILSSKKLLLSDSGFYLCAWSALHPGQGAPGEKLFFGSGTQLSVL.

J is TRBJ2-7 and V is TRBV27, with 13 nucleotides matching TRBD2. Germline trimming cut 6 bases from V and 5 bases from J; bases unmatched to any gene: 4. The CDR3 runs to 14 residues. The germline V gene has CDR1 MNHEY and CDR2 SMNVEV (reference sequence). CDR3 protein: CASRPGLAGDEQYF. CDR3 in DNA: TGTGCCAGCAGGCCTGGACTAGCGGGAGACGAGCAGTACTTC.

DNA of the CDR3: TGTGCCAGCAGTACGGGACTAGCGGGTTCCTACAATGAGCAGTTCTTC. Protein sequence: CASSTGLAGSYNEQFF. This chain uses TRBV6-6 with TRBJ2-1; TRBD2 aligns across 12 bases. Looked up from germline, CDR1 is MNHNY and CDR2 is SVGAGI (reference sequence). This CDR3 has 16 amino acids. V gave up 5 bases and J gave up 1 base; unmatched junction bases: 3.

The CDR3: CASSGDYGYTF. Here the CDR3 DNA reads TGTGCCAGCAGCGGGGACTATGGCTACACCTTC. This chain links TRBV5-4 with TRBJ1-2; D gene ambiguous. CDR3 size: 11 residues. Looked up from germline, CDR1 is SGHNT and CDR2 is YYREEE (reference sequence). Trimming removed 4 bases at V and 3 bases at J, with 4 bases between.

The rearrangement uses TRBV10-1 and TRBJ1-1, with TRBD1 identical over 7 bases. Trimming removed 0 bases from V and 4 bases from J; junction bases left unmatched: 5. The CDR3 is made up of 15 amino acids. Germline loops: CDR1 WNHNN, CDR2 SYGVQD (reference sequence). The CDR3 nucleotides read TGCGCCAGCAGTGAGTCCCGACAGGGCACCACTGAAGCTTTCTTT. Translation: CASSESRQGTTEAFF.

This clone was picked up one time. V and J are TRBV5-1 and TRBJ2-7; possibly TRBD1 for D (6 bases). The CDR3 is made up of 15 amino acids. Per the germline V gene, CDR1 is SGHRS and CDR2 is YFSETQ. Deletions cut 4 bases from V and 2 bases from J, with 16 bases between. The CDR3 nucleotides read TGCGCCAGCAGCCCCACTGCGGACAGTACCTACGAGCAGTACTTC. Translation: CASSPTADSTYEQYF. The variable domain in full, completed from reference TRBV5-1 and TRBJ2-7, reads KAGVTQTPRYLIKTRGQQVTLSCSPISGHRSVSWYQQTPGQGLQFLFEYFSETQRNKGNFPGRFSGRQFSNSRSEMNVSTLELGDSALYLCASSPTADSTYEQYFGPGTRLTVT.

V usage is TRBV19 and J usage is TRBJ2-7, with a possible D match to TRBD1 (6 bases). V was clipped by 1 base and J by 3 bases, with 10 bases between them. The CDR3 runs 14 residues. Germline assignment: CDR1 LNHDA and CDR2 SQIVND (reference sequence). Here the CDR3 DNA reads TGTGCCAGTAGTATAGGGTACAGGGACTACGAGCAGTACTTC. As protein: CASSIGYRDYEQYF.

The CDR3 DNA reads TGTGCCACCAGACAGGGCAGGAGCTCCTATAATTCACCCCTCCACTTT. Translated, it gives CATRQGRSSYNSPLHF. The chain combines TRBV27 with TRBJ1-6; the match to TRBD1 covers 7 bases. From germline, CDR1 is MNHEY and CDR2 SMNVEV (reference sequence). The CDR3 extends over 16 amino acids. V lost 10 bases, J lost 0 bases, and 9 bases stayed unmatched.

Only one count was recorded for this clone. V gene TRBV7-8 combines with J gene TRBJ2-2; no reliable D call. The CDR3 is made up of 17 amino acids. Germline loops: CDR1 SGHVS, CDR2 FQNEAQ. V lost 4 bases, J lost 0 bases, and 15 bases lay in between. Here the CDR3 DNA reads TGTGCCAGCAGCTCCCTGGTAGAGCTCGCGAACACCGGGGAGCTGTTTTTT. Its translation is CASSSLVELANTGELFF.

This chain links TRBV9 with TRBJ2-7; D perhaps matches TRBD2 (5 bases). CDR3 size: 15 residues. Between the trimmed V and J ends, which lost 4 bases and 6 bases, there was a span of 20 bases. Germline-derived CDR1 and CDR2 are SGDLS and YYNGEE. In DNA form, the CDR3 reads TGTGCCAGCAGCCCACCGAGGGAGATAGGCGGCGAGCAGTACTTC. Translating it yields CASSPPREIGGEQYF.

The count of this clone is one. The chain carries TRBV4-2 and TRBJ2-7; D might be TRBD2 (5 bases). CDR3 length: 15 amino acids. Trimming left V 0 bases short and J 5 bases short, with 14 bases between. Germline V lookup: CDR1 LGHNA, CDR2 YNFKEQ. CDR3 in amino acids: CASSQDITSFDEQYF. CDR3 bases: TGTGCCAGCAGCCAAGATATTACTAGTTTCGACGAGCAGTACTTC.

The DNA of the CDR3 is TGTGCCAGCAGTCTGACACCCTACGAGCAGTACTTC. It codes for CASSLTPYEQYF. This rearrangement joins TRBV11-2 to TRBJ2-7; no firm D call. There are 12 residues in the CDR3. Germline-derived CDR1 and CDR2 are SGHAT and FQNNGV. Trimming cost V 6 bases and J 2 bases, with 8 bases left between them.

The chain has TRBV11-2 and TRBJ1-1, with TRBD1 matching over 7 bases. Losses at the gene ends were 2 bases for V and 5 bases for J; bases not matched to a gene: 17. The germline V gene has CDR1 SGHAT and CDR2 FQNNGV. CDR3 length: 18 amino acids. In DNA, the CDR3 is TGTGCCAGCAGCTTAACGGTACAGGGGATAGATTGGAGGACTGAAGCTTTCTTT. The encoded protein is CASSLTVQGIDWRTEAFF.

The chain joins TRBV29-1 to TRBJ2-5; D might be TRBD1 or TRBD2, each matching 5 bases. Trimming shortened V by 0 bases and J by 5 bases, and 13 bases separated the two germline ends. CDR1 SQVTM and CDR2 ANQGSEA come from the germline V gene. The CDR3 covers 14 residues. The CDR3 sequence is CSVEDGTAGETQYF. As DNA, the CDR3 is TGCAGCGTTGAAGATGGGACCGCTGGGGAGACCCAGTACTTC.

This clone appeared a single time. The chain recombines TRBV28 with TRBJ2-7; D is possibly TRBD1 or TRBD2 (7 bases each). This CDR3 has 14 residues. The germline CDR1 and CDR2 sequences are MDHEN and SYDVKM. The V and J ends lost 9 bases and 3 bases respectively, with 18 bases between them. In nucleotides, the CDR3 is TGTGCCAGTAAATGGGAGGGGGCCGGCTACGAGCAGTACTTC. It codes for CASKWEGAGYEQYF.